Only one count was recorded for the clone carrying this TCR beta chain. This sample is part of a study of blood T cell repertoires in COVID-19. The repertoire was sequenced with immunoSEQ multiplex PCR; TCRdb's copy has only in-frame clones and lacks some. The data contain approximately 200,000 clones, approximately 81% of them seen just once; the ten biggest clones take up 15% to 20%. Germline V lookup: CDR1 MDHEN, CDR2 SYDVKM. The CDR3 is 14 residues long. V shed 3 bases, J shed 16 bases, and the junction held 10 bases outside the gene matches. The chain combines TRBV28 with TRBJ1-6; 9 nucleotides align to TRBD1. The TCR sequence derives from a person between 70 and 80 years old with COVID-19, enrolled during active disease. Specimen: peripheral blood. CDR3 DNA: TGTGCCAGCAGTTTCATCTCCGAGGGACAGGGTCTCCACTTT. This codes for CASSFISEGQGLHF.